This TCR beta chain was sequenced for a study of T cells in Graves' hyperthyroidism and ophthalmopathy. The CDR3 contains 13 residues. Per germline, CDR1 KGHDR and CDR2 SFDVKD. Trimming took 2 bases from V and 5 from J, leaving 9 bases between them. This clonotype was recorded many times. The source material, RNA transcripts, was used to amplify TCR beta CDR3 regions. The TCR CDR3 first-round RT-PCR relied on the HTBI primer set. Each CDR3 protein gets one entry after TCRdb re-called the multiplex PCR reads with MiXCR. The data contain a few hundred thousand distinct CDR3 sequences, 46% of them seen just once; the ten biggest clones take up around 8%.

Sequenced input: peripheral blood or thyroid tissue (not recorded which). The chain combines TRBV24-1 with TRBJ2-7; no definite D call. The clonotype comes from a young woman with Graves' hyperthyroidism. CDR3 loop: CATSDWVGDEQYF. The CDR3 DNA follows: TGTGCCACCAGTGATTGGGTTGGCGACGAGCAGTACTTC.